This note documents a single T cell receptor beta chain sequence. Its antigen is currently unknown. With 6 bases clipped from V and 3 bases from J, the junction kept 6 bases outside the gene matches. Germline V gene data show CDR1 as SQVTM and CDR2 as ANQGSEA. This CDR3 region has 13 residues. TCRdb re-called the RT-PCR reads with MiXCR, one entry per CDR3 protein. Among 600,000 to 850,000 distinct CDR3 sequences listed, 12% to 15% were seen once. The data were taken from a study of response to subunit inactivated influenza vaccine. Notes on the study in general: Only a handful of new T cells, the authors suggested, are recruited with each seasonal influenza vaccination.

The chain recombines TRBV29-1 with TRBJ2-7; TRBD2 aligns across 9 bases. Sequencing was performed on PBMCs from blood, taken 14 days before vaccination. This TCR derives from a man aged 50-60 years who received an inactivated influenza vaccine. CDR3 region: CSVQGAGGYEQYF. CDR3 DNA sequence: TGCAGCGTCCAGGGAGCGGGAGGCTACGAGCAGTACTTC.